Listed here are 9 T cell receptor beta chains from one sample, sequenced in a study of blood T cell repertoires in COVID-19. Sequenced by immunoSEQ multiplex PCR; TCRdb stores in-frame clones only, minus some. This sample has some 30,000 clones; approximately 89% occur once, and the top ten carry 44%. Specimen: peripheral blood. The source of these receptors is a human donor in a cohort sampled during active COVID-19.

The rearrangement joins TRBV27 to TRBJ1-4; D gene unclear. There are 17 residues in the CDR3. The V gene's germline CDR1 is MNHEY and CDR2 SMNVEV (reference sequence). V was clipped by 1 base and J by 3 bases, with 15 bases between them. This CDR3 is CASSLFGSWDANEKLFF. The CDR3 DNA follows: TGTGCCAGCAGTTTATTCGGGAGTTGGGATGCTAATGAAAAACTGTTTTTT.

The CDR3 DNA follows: TGCGCCAGCAGCTCGGGAGTTGGGGGTCAGGGTGAAGCTTTCTTT. Protein sequence: CASSSGVGGQGEAFF. This chain uses TRBV5-1 with TRBJ1-1; possible D gene TRBD1, 5 bases. Germline V lookup: CDR1 SGHRS, CDR2 YFSETQ. CDR3 length equals 15 residues. Trimming cost V 3 bases and J 7 bases, with 19 bases left between them.

This chain uses TRBV10-3 with TRBJ1-6; 7 bases map to TRBD1. Germline V gene lookup returns CDR1 ENHRY and CDR2 SYGVKD. The CDR3 consists of 16 residues. V trimming: 10 bases; J trimming: 0 bases; junction bases outside the gene matches: 9. CDR3 protein: CASRVGDSSYNSPLHF. The CDR3 DNA sequence: TGTGCCAGTAGGGTGGGGGACAGCTCCTATAATTCACCCCTCCACTTT.

The chain is built from TRBV7-8 and TRBJ2-5; TRBD2 aligns across 12 bases. J gave up 13 bases and V 3 bases, and 6 bases lay outside the gene matches. This CDR3 has 13 residues. Looked up from germline, CDR1 is SGHVS and CDR2 is FQNEAQ. CDR3 sequence: CASSFSSGGAWYF. The CDR3 nucleotides are TGTGCCAGCAGCTTTTCTAGCGGGGGGGCTTGGTACTTC. The whole variable domain, remainder taken from reference TRBV7-8 and TRBJ2-5, is GAGVSQSPRYKVAKRGQDVALRCDPISGHVSLFWYQQALGQGPEFLTYFQNEAQLDKSGLPSDRFFAERPEGSVSTLKIQRTQQEDSAVYLCASSFSSGGAWYFGPGTRLLVL.

This clone has only one observation. The rearrangement links TRBV7-9 to TRBJ2-5; perhaps TRBD2 as D (7 bases). The CDR3 spans 16 residues. The germline V gene encodes CDR1 SEHNR and CDR2 FQNEAQ (reference sequence). Between the trimmed V and J ends, which lost 1 base and 5 bases, there was a span of 17 bases. CDR3 nucleotide sequence: TGTGCCAGCAGCTTAGGCGGGGGCAGAGGTCTCGAGACCCAGTACTTC. This sequence encodes CASSLGGGRGLETQYF.

DNA for the CDR3: TGTGCCAGCGGACTCGAGGGGGCCGGTAATGAAAAACTGTTTTTT. It yields the protein CASGLEGAGNEKLFF. The J gene is TRBJ1-4, the V gene TRBV7-9; 7 positions agree with TRBD1. V shed 8 bases, J shed 4 bases, and the junction held 10 bases outside the gene matches. From germline, CDR1 is SEHNR and CDR2 FQNEAQ (reference sequence). This CDR3 is built from 15 residues.

This chain links TRBV7-2 with TRBJ1-4; D is ambiguous. Germline V gene data show CDR1 as SGHTA and CDR2 as FQGNSA. The CDR3 length is 14 residues. Trimming stripped 1 base from V and 8 bases from J, with 11 bases between. The CDR3 sequence: CASSLGWPGEKLFF. Here the CDR3 DNA reads TGTGCCAGCAGCTTAGGGTGGCCAGGAGAAAAACTGTTTTTT.

This rearrangement joins TRBV28 to TRBJ1-4, with 8 bases lining up with TRBD1. Germline values: CDR1 MDHEN, CDR2 SYDVKM. The CDR3 spans 14 residues. With 8 bases clipped from V and 6 bases from J, the junction kept 8 bases outside the gene matches. The CDR3 loop reads CASGVGTGYEKLFF. In DNA, the CDR3 is TGTGCCAGCGGGGTCGGGACAGGCTATGAAAAACTGTTTTTT.

The V call is TRBV7-2, the J call TRBJ2-5; maybe TRBD1 (5 bases). The CDR3 covers 16 residues. Deletions cut 5 bases from V and 2 bases from J, with 18 bases between. Germline CDR1 is SGHTA and CDR2 is FQGNSA. In DNA form, the CDR3 reads TGTGCCAGCAGCCCCAGGGCACGCTCTCAACAAGAGACCCAGTACTTC. Its protein is CASSPRARSQQETQYF.